This TCR beta chain was sequenced in a study of cytomegalovirus exposure and HLA in healthy donors. Primers included in the PCR were 60 Vbeta and 13 Jbeta primers. Measured with immunoSEQ multiplex PCR; TCRdb has only the in-frame clones, and not every one. The table lists about 170,000 clones, approximately 71% of them singletons. Regarding this clone: Its antigen is not known.

The CDR3 sequence is 15 residues long. Study-wide results and limits: V- and J-gene trimming in TCR beta was tied to a missense DCLRE1C variant by an analysis performed later. Most of the CMV-associated TCR beta chains (in a later analysis) appeared to be HLA-restricted. According to the study, roughly 160 TCR beta chains were cytomegalovirus-associated. Some segments of the V type, notably TRBV6-2 and TRBV6-3, were excluded as indistinguishable.

This TCR was sampled from a girl between 10 and 17 years old in good health and CMV-seronegative. Sequenced material: PBMCs. The rearrangement uses TRBV21-1 and TRBJ1-1; the table's D call TRBD1 went unverified against the DNA. TRBV21-1 is flagged as a pseudogene. CDR3 bases: TGTGCCAGCAGCAAAGTGACAGCTCCCAACACTGAAGCTTTCTTT. Protein product: CASSKVTAPNTEAFF.